This is a list of T cell receptor beta chains from one sample in a study of T cells in Graves' hyperthyroidism and ophthalmopathy. TCRdb analysed the multiplex PCR reads with MiXCR anew, one entry per CDR3 protein. The sample consists of 250,000 to 300,000 distinct CDR3 sequences, 13% to 15% of them appearing once. Sequenced input: blood. All receptors derive from a woman in her thirties or forties with Graves' hyperthyroidism that later progressed to Graves' ophthalmopathy. Both conserved end residues are part of each CDR3. The order of the fields is J gene, clone size, D gene, V gene, CDR3 length, CDR3 DNA, CDR3 protein. The D gene is left open where the match is weak. Clone size is not always given. Where it is, it says once, few, many or a class for expanded clones.

j_call: TRBJ2-5
clone_size: many
d_call: .
v_call: TRBV7-9
cdr3_length: 13
cdr3_nt: TGTGCCAGCAGCCTCGGGAAGCAAGAGACCCAGTACTTC
cdr3_aa: CASSLGKQETQYF

j_call: TRBJ2-4
clone_size: many
d_call: .
v_call: TRBV4-2
cdr3_length: 14
cdr3_nt: TGTGCCAGCAGCCAAGATAATATCCAAAACATTCAGTACTTC
cdr3_aa: CASSQDNIQNIQYF

j_call: TRBJ2-4
clone_size: .
d_call: TRBD1
v_call: TRBV3-1
cdr3_length: 18
cdr3_nt: TGTGCCAGCAGCCCACAGGGGGCGGGGATTTTAGCCAAAAACATTCAGTACTTC
cdr3_aa: CASSPQGAGILAKNIQYF

j_call: TRBJ2-1
clone_size: .
d_call: .
v_call: TRBV15
cdr3_length: 14
cdr3_nt: TGTGCCACCAGCAGATCCCCGGCAAGGGCTGAGCAGTTCTTC
cdr3_aa: CATSRSPARAEQFF

j_call: TRBJ2-5
clone_size: many
d_call: .
v_call: TRBV18
cdr3_length: 13
cdr3_nt: TGTGCCAGCTCACCAGCTAACCAAGAGACCCAGTACTTC
cdr3_aa: CASSPANQETQYF

j_call: TRBJ2-1
clone_size: .
d_call: TRBD2
v_call: TRBV20-1
cdr3_length: 14
cdr3_nt: TGCAGTGCCCGGCCGCGGGAGTACCCCAATGAGCAGTTCTTC
cdr3_aa: CSARPREYPNEQFF

j_call: TRBJ1-1
clone_size: .
d_call: .
v_call: TRBV30
cdr3_length: 11
cdr3_nt: TGTGCCTGGGGTGGGTCCACTGAAGCTTTCTTT
cdr3_aa: CAWGGSTEAFF

j_call: TRBJ2-1
clone_size: many
d_call: TRBD2
v_call: TRBV20-1
cdr3_length: 15
cdr3_nt: TGCAGTGCCACGCAAGGGACTAGCGGGAGGGGGGAGCAGTTCTTC
cdr3_aa: CSATQGTSGRGEQFF

j_call: TRBJ2-7
clone_size: many
d_call: .
v_call: TRBV15
cdr3_length: 13
cdr3_nt: TGTGCCACCAGCAGCAGACAGGCCTACGAGCAGTACTTC
cdr3_aa: CATSSRQAYEQYF

j_call: TRBJ1-1
clone_size: many
d_call: TRBD1
v_call: TRBV6-1
cdr3_length: 14
cdr3_nt: TGTGCCATCGAGACAGGGCAGGGGGGAACTGAAGCTTTCTTT
cdr3_aa: CAIETGQGGTEAFF

j_call: TRBJ1-1
clone_size: many
d_call: .
v_call: TRBV3-1
cdr3_length: 16
cdr3_nt: TGTGCCAGCAGCCCTCTCATTCGGCAGGGAGGCACTGAAGCTTTCTTT
cdr3_aa: CASSPLIRQGGTEAFF

j_call: TRBJ2-1
clone_size: many
d_call: TRBD1
v_call: TRBV2
cdr3_length: 15
cdr3_nt: TGTGCCAGCAGTGAAGCGGGACAGGGGTACAATGAGCAGTTCTTC
cdr3_aa: CASSEAGQGYNEQFF

j_call: TRBJ1-5
clone_size: many
d_call: .
v_call: TRBV28
cdr3_length: 14
cdr3_nt: TGTGCCAGCAGGGAGGACCAGCTGGTAAGGCCCCAGCATTTT
cdr3_aa: CASREDQLVRPQHF

j_call: TRBJ1-2
clone_size: once
d_call: .
v_call: TRBV5-5
cdr3_length: 13
cdr3_nt: TGTGCCAGCAGCTTGGCTGCGGGCTATGGCTACACCTTC
cdr3_aa: CASSLAAGYGYTF

j_call: TRBJ2-2
clone_size: many
d_call: .
v_call: TRBV5-1
cdr3_length: 13
cdr3_nt: TGCGCCAGCAGCGCACCGAACACCGGGGAGCTGTTTTTT
cdr3_aa: CASSAPNTGELFF

j_call: TRBJ1-5
clone_size: many
d_call: TRBD1
v_call: TRBV10-3
cdr3_length: 15
cdr3_nt: TGTGCCATCAGCGACGGGACAGGAGCCTGGGGGACCCAGCATTTT
cdr3_aa: CAISDGTGAWGTQHF

j_call: TRBJ1-4
clone_size: .
d_call: .
v_call: TRBV7-8
cdr3_length: 16
cdr3_nt: TGTGCCAGCAGCTTAGTGGGGGGGGGAATTCGCGAAAAACTGTTTTTT
cdr3_aa: CASSLVGGGIREKLFF

j_call: TRBJ2-1
clone_size: many
d_call: TRBD2
v_call: TRBV5-5
cdr3_length: 13
cdr3_nt: TGTGCCAGCAGGAGGATACTAGCGGAGGGGGGGTTCTTC
cdr3_aa: CASRRILAEGGFF

j_call: TRBJ2-5
clone_size: many
d_call: TRBD1
v_call: TRBV6-1
cdr3_length: 16
cdr3_nt: TGTGCCAGCAGTTACGCAGGGACAGGGAGTATGGAGACCCAGTACTTC
cdr3_aa: CASSYAGTGSMETQYF

j_call: TRBJ1-1
clone_size: few
d_call: .
v_call: TRBV5-5
cdr3_length: 15
cdr3_nt: TGTGCCAGCAGCTTTAGTCCCGAGCTGGACACTGAAGCTTTCTTT
cdr3_aa: CASSFSPELDTEAFF

j_call: TRBJ2-7
clone_size: .
d_call: .
v_call: TRBV14
cdr3_length: 17
cdr3_nt: TGTGCCAGCAGCCAACCGAGACTCCTGGGGGAAATATACGAGCAGTACTTC
cdr3_aa: CASSQPRLLGEIYEQYF

j_call: TRBJ2-5
clone_size: .
d_call: TRBD2
v_call: TRBV15
cdr3_length: 17
cdr3_nt: TGTGCCACCAGCAGAGAGACGACTAGCGGGAATAAGGAGACCCAGTACTTC
cdr3_aa: CATSRETTSGNKETQYF

j_call: TRBJ2-7
clone_size: many
d_call: .
v_call: TRBV12-3/TRBV12-4
cdr3_length: 15
cdr3_nt: TGTGCCAGCAGTTCCATAGGTATAGGACTCTTCGAGCAGTACTTC
cdr3_aa: CASSSIGIGLFEQYF

j_call: TRBJ2-1
clone_size: many
d_call: .
v_call: TRBV19
cdr3_length: 14
cdr3_nt: TGTGCCAGTAGTACCGACGGGGGTCTCAATGAGCAGTTCTTC
cdr3_aa: CASSTDGGLNEQFF

j_call: TRBJ2-3
clone_size: many
d_call: .
v_call: TRBV20-1
cdr3_length: 16
cdr3_nt: TGCAGTGCTAGAGATCCCAGGGGAAAGGGTGGAGATACGCAGTATTTT
cdr3_aa: CSARDPRGKGGDTQYF

j_call: TRBJ2-6
clone_size: many
d_call: TRBD1
v_call: TRBV2
cdr3_length: 17
cdr3_nt: TGTGCCAGCAGTCGACAGGGTGGAATATCTGGGGCCAACGTCCTGACTTTC
cdr3_aa: CASSRQGGISGANVLTF

j_call: TRBJ2-3
clone_size: many
d_call: .
v_call: TRBV3-1
cdr3_length: 13
cdr3_nt: TGTGCCAGCAGCCAAGATCCGGGAGATACGCAGTATTTT
cdr3_aa: CASSQDPGDTQYF

j_call: TRBJ1-4
clone_size: few
d_call: .
v_call: TRBV25-1
cdr3_length: 12
cdr3_nt: TGTGTCAGCAGAGGCGCGGATGAAAAACTGTTTTTT
cdr3_aa: CVSRGADEKLFF

j_call: TRBJ2-7
clone_size: many
d_call: .
v_call: TRBV18
cdr3_length: 14
cdr3_nt: TGTGCCAGCTCACCTATTAGGGGCTCCTACGAGCAGTACTTC
cdr3_aa: CASSPIRGSYEQYF

j_call: TRBJ1-4
clone_size: many
d_call: .
v_call: TRBV18
cdr3_length: 13
cdr3_nt: TGTGCCAGCCAACAGGGAAGTGGGGAAAAACTGTTTTTT
cdr3_aa: CASQQGSGEKLFF

j_call: TRBJ2-5
clone_size: many
d_call: .
v_call: TRBV20-1
cdr3_length: 16
cdr3_nt: TGCAGTGGTCGGGATTTGGTCGACAGCCAGTTGGAGACCCAGTACTTC
cdr3_aa: CSGRDLVDSQLETQYF